What follows describes a single T cell receptor beta chain. Its cognate antigen is unknown. Between the trimmed V and J ends, which lost 2 bases and 3 bases, there was a span of 10 bases. Germline CDR1 is MNHNS and CDR2 is SASEGT. This CDR3 region has 14 residues. The sample belongs to a study of shared clonotypes between healthy human individuals. The study, taken as a whole, reports: Generally, estimated richness proved larger in naive subsets than it did in memory subsets.

The assay ran at deep level. Here immunoSEQ multiplex PCR was the method, and the copy in TCRdb shows in-frame clones only, minus some. The data contain about 2.4 million clones, approximately 93% of them seen just once; the ten biggest clones take up about 0.39%. Investigators divided CD4+ cells into CD45RA+ naive and CD45RA-negative memory subsets. This clonotype originated in a man aged 18 to 29 in good health. Some clones in this sample may be carry-over from other donors' samples. This sequence joins TRBV6-1 and TRBJ1-1; no definite D call. The specimen sequenced was naive CD4+ T cells from PBMCs. Documented subset: CD45RA+ positively selected. Here the CDR3 reads CASSETRTYTEAFF. The CDR3 DNA reads TGTGCCAGCAGTGAAACTAGGACTTACACTGAAGCTTTCTTT.